The clone carrying this T cell receptor (beta chain) has just a few counts. Its antigen is still unknown. The data stem from a study of response to subunit inactivated influenza vaccine. Whole-study results and caveats: Seasonal influenza vaccination, on each occasion, was suggested by the authors to recruit few new T cells.

The CDR3 is made up of 12 amino acids. Trimming pared 3 bases from V and 2 bases from J, leaving 8 bases between. Germline CDR1 and CDR2: DFQATT and SNEGSKA (reference sequence). TCRdb reanalysed the RT-PCR reads using MiXCR and keeps one entry per CDR3 protein. Among about 480,000 distinct CDR3 sequences, over 25% were seen once, and the ten largest hold 1.9%. This TCR derives from a man aged 45 to 65 who received an inactivated influenza vaccine. The V call is TRBV20-1, the J call TRBJ2-7; D is unclear. Sample: CD4+ T cells sorted from PBMCs, taken about 5 days after vaccination. CDR3 nucleotides: TGCAGTGCTAGGACACCTGCCTACGAGCAGTACTTC. It yields the protein CSARTPAYEQYF.